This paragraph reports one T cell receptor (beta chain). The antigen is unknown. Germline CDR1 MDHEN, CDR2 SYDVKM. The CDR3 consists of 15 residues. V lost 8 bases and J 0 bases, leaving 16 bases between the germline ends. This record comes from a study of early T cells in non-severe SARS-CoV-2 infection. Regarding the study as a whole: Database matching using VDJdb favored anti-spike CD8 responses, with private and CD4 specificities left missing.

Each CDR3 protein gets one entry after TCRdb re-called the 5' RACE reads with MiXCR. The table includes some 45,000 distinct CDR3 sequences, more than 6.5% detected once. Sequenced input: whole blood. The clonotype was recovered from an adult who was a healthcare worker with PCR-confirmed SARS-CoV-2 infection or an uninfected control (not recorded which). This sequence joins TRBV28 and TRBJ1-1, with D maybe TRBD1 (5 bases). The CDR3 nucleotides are TGTGCCAGCCGGCGGTATTTGGGGCTGAACACTGAAGCTTTCTTT. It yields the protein CASRRYLGLNTEAFF.